Below, 20 T cell receptor beta chains from the same sample are listed, as sequenced in a study of shared clonotypes between healthy human individuals. Assay: immunoSEQ multiplex PCR; the TCRdb copy retains only in-frame clones and omits some. The sample includes 490,000 or so clones, 75% to 85% of them seen just once. Sequenced input: PBMCs. All receptors derive from a woman between 40 and 50 years old in good health. Some clones in this sample may be carry-over from other donors' samples.

This clone occurred once. J is TRBJ2-3 and V is TRBV18; D is ambiguous. CDR3 length: 12 residues. Germline CDR1 is KGHSH and CDR2 is LQKENI. Trimming took 6 bases from V and 0 from J, leaving 4 bases between them. The CDR3 nucleotides are TGTGCCAGCTCCCTTAGCACAGATACGCAGTATTTT. Amino acid sequence: CASSLSTDTQYF.

The gene calls are TRBV28 and TRBJ1-4; no clear D gene. V lost 10 bases to trimming and J lost 0 bases, with 12 bases between them. Germline CDR1 MDHEN, CDR2 SYDVKM. This CDR3 is built from 14 residues. CDR3 protein: CATSDRATNEKLFF. The CDR3 nucleotides are TGTGCCACGTCCGACCGGGCAACTAATGAAAAACTGTTTTTT.

V and J are TRBV7-2 and TRBJ1-4; no clear D. The V end lost 1 base, the J end lost 8 bases, and 5 bases lay between the germline ends. Per the germline V gene, CDR1 is SGHTA and CDR2 is FQGNSA. This CDR3 contains 12 residues. In DNA, the CDR3 is TGTGCCAGCAGCTTAGGAGGGGAAAAACTGTTTTTT. Translation gives CASSLGGEKLFF. Looking up the rest from reference TRBV7-2 and TRBJ1-4 gives the full variable domain: GAGVSQSPSNKVTEKGKDVELRCDPISGHTALYWYRQSLGQGLEFLIYFQGNSAPDKSGLPSDRFSAERTGGSVSTLTIQRTQQEDSAVYLCASSLGGEKLFFGSGTQLSVL.

As regards this clone: One end of the junction fails to match germline, which may point to a read error. This sample also contains other DNA sequences that code for the same CDR3. The chain links TRBV11-2 to TRBJ2-2; D possibly corresponds to TRBD2 (5 bases). Germline V gene data show CDR1 as SGHAT and CDR2 as FQNNGV. The CDR3 is 17 residues long. This CDR3 reads CASSLDGETTNTGELFF. The CDR3 DNA follows: TGTGCCAGCAGCTTAGATGGAGAGACAACGAACACCGGGGAACTGTTTTTT.

This clone was seen a handful of times. The CDR3 end shows no conserved phenylalanine or tryptophan, and so a read error is likely. The chain has TRBV30 and TRBJ1-1; D gene unclear. Germline CDR1 and CDR2: GTSNPN and SVGIG (reference sequence). Trimming removed 1 base at V and 1 base at J, with 7 bases between. The CDR3 spans 13 residues. CDR3 nucleotides: TGTGCCTGGAGTGGGCCGCGGAACACTGAAGCTTTCCTT. It codes for CAWSGPRNTEAFL.

The chain carries TRBV2 and TRBJ2-3; 8 bases line up with TRBD1. Trimming cost V 6 bases and J 7 bases; bases outside gene matches: 3. This CDR3 is 12 amino acids long. Germline values: CDR1 SNHLY, CDR2 FYNNEI. In DNA, the CDR3 is TGTGCCAGCAGGGACAGGGTAAATACGCAGTATTTT. Protein sequence: CASRDRVNTQYF.

This sequence joins TRBV7-2 and TRBJ2-7; TRBD2 matches at 10 bases. Trimming cost V 5 bases and J 8 bases; bases outside gene matches: 6. The CDR3 is 13 amino acids. In germline, CDR1 is SGHTA, CDR2 FQGNSA. CDR3 coding DNA: TGTGCCAGCAGCGCAGCGGGAGGGCCTAAGCAGTACTTC. It encodes CASSAAGGPKQYF.

The V and J genes are TRBV2 and TRBJ2-7, with TRBD2 identical over 7 bases. There are 14 residues in the CDR3. The V segment lost 3 bases and the J segment 0 bases; nucleotides outside the gene matches: 2. Germline CDR1 reads SNHLY; CDR2 reads FYNNEI. Here the CDR3 reads CASSEGGYSYEQYF. The DNA of the CDR3 is TGTGCCAGCAGTGAGGGGGGGTACTCCTACGAGCAGTACTTC.

This chain connects TRBV10-3 to TRBJ2-5; D is unclear. The germline V and J ends were trimmed by 5 bases and 2 bases, with 12 bases remaining between them. Germline CDR1 and CDR2: ENHRY and SYGVKD. The CDR3 length is 14 residues. CDR3 sequence (DNA): TGTGCCATCAGTCTACTCCTTGGTCAAGAGACCCAGTACTTC. Translating gives CAISLLLGQETQYF.

The chain recombines TRBV5-1 with TRBJ2-7; 7 nucleotides align to TRBD2. The J segment lost 4 bases and the V segment lost 0 bases, leaving 16 bases of the junction unmatched. The CDR3 runs to 18 residues. Germline assignment: CDR1 SGHRS and CDR2 YFSETQ. This chain's CDR3 is CASSLGLASRGVHYEQYF. CDR3 nucleotide sequence: TGCGCCAGCAGCTTGGGACTAGCCTCCCGGGGAGTACATTACGAGCAGTACTTC.

This sequence joins TRBV29-1 and TRBJ2-7; 8 nucleotides align to TRBD2. Germline values: CDR1 SQVTM, CDR2 ANQGSEA. The CDR3 totals 13 residues. After removal of 4 bases from V and 3 bases from J, the junction contained 5 bases not matched to a gene. This CDR3 reads CSVGKSGGYEQYF. CDR3 sequence (DNA): TGCAGCGTTGGGAAGAGCGGGGGCTACGAGCAGTACTTC.

V gene TRBV5-1 combines with J gene TRBJ2-7; 7 bases agree with TRBD1. Unmatched junction bases numbered 17, after V lost 3 bases and J lost 2 bases. Per the germline V gene, CDR1 is SGHRS and CDR2 is YFSETQ. The CDR3 has 18 amino acids. CDR3 residues: CASSSQPPSLGQTYEQYF. As DNA, the CDR3 is TGCGCCAGCAGCTCCCAACCCCCCTCCCTGGGACAGACCTACGAGCAGTACTTC. The full variable domain, in which reference TRBV5-1 and TRBJ2-7 provide the parts outside the CDR3, is KAGVTQTPRYLIKTRGQQVTLSCSPISGHRSVSWYQQTPGQGLQFLFEYFSETQRNKGNFPGRFSGRQFSNSRSEMNVSTLELGDSALYLCASSSQPPSLGQTYEQYFGPGTRLTVT.

This rearrangement joins TRBV5-6 to TRBJ2-1, with 10 bases lining up with TRBD2. Trimming cost V 4 bases and J 4 bases; bases outside gene matches: 8. This CDR3 has 16 amino acids. CDR1 is SGHDT, CDR2 YYEEEE, per germline. CDR3 sequence reads: CASSPTTSGLYNEQFF. CDR3 coding DNA: TGTGCCAGCAGCCCAACGACTAGCGGGCTTTACAATGAGCAGTTCTTC. The full variable domain, its missing parts supplied by reference TRBV5-6 and TRBJ2-1, is DAGVTQSPTHLIKTRGQQVTLRCSPKSGHDTVSWYQQALGQGPQFIFQYYEEEERQRGNFPDRFSGHQFPNYSSELNVNALLLGDSALYLCASSPTTSGLYNEQFFGPGTRLTVL.

The rearrangement uses TRBV2 and TRBJ1-5, with no clear D. The V gene's germline CDR1 is SNHLY and CDR2 FYNNEI. The CDR3 loop spans 12 amino acids. V shed 6 bases and J shed 6 bases, with 9 bases lying between them. DNA for the CDR3: TGTGCCAGCAGCATAGACGGTCAGCCCCAGCATTTT. Translated, it gives CASSIDGQPQHF.

This rearrangement joins TRBV19 to TRBJ1-1; 9 bases are a match to TRBD1. Losses at the gene ends were 6 bases for V and 4 bases for J; bases not matched to a gene: 15. Germline V gene sequence: CDR1 LNHDA, CDR2 SQIVND (reference sequence). This CDR3 region has 17 residues. The CDR3 DNA follows: TGTGCCAGTAGATCCGGGACAGGGCTCTCCAGGACCACTGAAGCTTTCTTT. Protein sequence: CASRSGTGLSRTTEAFF.

The chain links TRBV9 to TRBJ2-1; D is ambiguous. Germline values: CDR1 SGDLS, CDR2 YYNGEE. CDR3 length equals 17 residues. Deletions cut 4 bases from V and 6 bases from J, with 23 bases between. The CDR3 region is CASSPVMGGLTANEQFF. As DNA, the CDR3 is TGTGCCAGCAGCCCCGTCATGGGTGGCCTAACCGCCAATGAGCAGTTCTTC.

V gene TRBV7-9 combines with J gene TRBJ2-7; D may be TRBD1 or TRBD2 (5 bases each). Germline CDR1 reads SEHNR; CDR2 reads FQNEAQ (reference sequence). This CDR3 comprises 15 residues. V was shortened by 6 bases and J by 3 bases, with 18 bases between the two germline ends. DNA for the CDR3: TGTGCCAGCAGTGCTACCTCCGGGACGGGCTACGAGCAGTACTTC. Amino acids: CASSATSGTGYEQYF.

This sequence joins TRBV28 and TRBJ2-7; D perhaps matches TRBD1 (6 bases). Deletions cut 7 bases from V and 4 bases from J, with 17 bases between. This CDR3 has 14 amino acids. The germline gives CDR1 MDHEN, CDR2 SYDVKM. The CDR3 coding sequence is TGTGCCAGCATCGAAAGGGACACATATTACGAGCAGTACTTC. Protein sequence: CASIERDTYYEQYF.

The chain has TRBV5-4 and TRBJ2-2; no definite D call. The ends were cut back, 3 bases at V and 0 bases at J, with 6 bases in the middle. Germline CDR1 SGHNT, CDR2 YYREEE (reference sequence). The CDR3 spans 14 residues. CDR3 DNA sequence: TGTGCCAGCAGCTCCCCCTCGAACACCGGGGAGCTGTTTTTT. This codes for CASSSPSNTGELFF.

This clone has ten or more counts. The chain links TRBV19 to TRBJ1-5; no clear D gene. CDR1 and CDR2 (germline): LNHDA, SQIVND (reference sequence). CDR3 size: 13 residues. V was pared by 7 bases and J by 4 bases, with 11 bases between. This CDR3 reads CASNLRGNQPQHF. In DNA, the CDR3 is TGTGCCAGTAACCTAAGAGGGAATCAGCCCCAGCATTTT.